This T cell receptor beta chain stems from a study of cytomegalovirus exposure and HLA in healthy donors. Clones were read by immunoSEQ multiplex PCR, and TCRdb kept only the in-frame ones, dropping some. The sample lists about 110,000 clones, roughly nine tenths occurring once. The CDR3 extends over 12 amino acids. Trimming shortened V by 6 bases and J by 5 bases, and 10 bases separated the two germline ends. The V gene's germline CDR1 is SGDLS and CDR2 YYNGEE. This chain uses TRBV9 with TRBJ2-3; no definite D call. This sequence originates from a woman younger than 35 in good health and CMV-seropositive. Input material: PBMCs. CDR3 in amino acids: CASNPLGDTQYF. The CDR3 DNA reads as TGTGCCAGCAACCCCCTAGGAGATACGCAGTATTTT.